The next 30 T cell receptor beta chains were all read from a single sample in a study of CD8 T cells in Susac syndrome. After extraction with the RNeasy kit, 0.5 to 1 ug of the RNA was reverse transcribed using random hexamers. TCRdb fed the immunoSEQ multiplex PCR reads into MiXCR, producing one record per CDR3 protein. The sample has roughly 50,000 distinct CDR3 sequences; roughly 93% are singletons. The sequenced material came from CD8+ T cells from PBMCs. The source is a human donor in good health.

The genes are TRBV2 and TRBJ2-5, with TRBD2 matching 12 bases. The closer fit of TRBJ2-7 to the DNA end suggests the J call may be wrong. CDR1 and CDR2 (germline): SNHLY, FYNNEI. The CDR3 length is 15 residues. In DNA form, the CDR3 reads TGTGCCAGGGGGTTCCGACTAGCGGGAGACAACGAGCAGTACTTC. Translating gives CARGFRLAGDNEQYF.

V is TRBV27 and J is TRBJ2-5; 7 nucleotides agree with TRBD1. The CDR3 runs 14 residues. J lost 5 bases, V lost 3 bases, and 6 bases had no gene match. Germline values: CDR1 MNHEY, CDR2 SMNVEV (reference sequence). Here the CDR3 reads CASSFHRGWETQYF. CDR3 DNA sequence: TGTGCCAGCAGTTTCCACAGGGGCTGGGAGACCCAGTACTTC.

V gene TRBV28 combines with J gene TRBJ2-1, with 10 positions matching TRBD1. The CDR3 length is 19 residues. The germline gives CDR1 MDHEN, CDR2 SYDVKM. Losses at the gene ends were 5 bases for V and 8 bases for J; bases not matched to a gene: 21. The CDR3 spells CASSPSPRARDRGRDEQFF. CDR3 in DNA: TGTGCCAGCAGTCCCTCGCCGAGGGCCCGGGACAGGGGAAGAGATGAGCAGTTCTTC.

This chain connects TRBV7-9 to TRBJ2-7; 7 positions agree with TRBD2. Unmatched junction bases numbered 7, after V lost 0 bases and J lost 2 bases. This CDR3 contains 16 residues. The germline gives CDR1 SEHNR, CDR2 FQNEAQ (reference sequence). The CDR3, as DNA: TGTGCCAGCAGCTTAGCGTATGGCCTAGCGGCCTACGAGCAGTACTTC. As protein: CASSLAYGLAAYEQYF.

J is TRBJ1-1 and V is TRBV2, with D maybe TRBD1 (5 bases). The germline V gene has CDR1 SNHLY and CDR2 FYNNEI. The CDR3 is made up of 10 amino acids. The V end was cut by 9 bases, the J end by 5 bases, with 7 bases between. DNA of the CDR3: TGTGCCAGGGGGGGAACTGAAGCTTTCTTT. Translated, it gives CARGGTEAFF.

This chain links TRBV4-1 with TRBJ2-1; the match to TRBD2 covers 9 bases. Trimming at V came to 4 bases and at J to 2 bases, leaving 6 bases not matched to a gene. The CDR3 runs 16 residues. The germline V gene has CDR1 MGHRA and CDR2 YSYEKL. CDR3 loop: CASSPAGGHPYNEQFF. The CDR3 bases are TGCGCCAGCAGCCCAGCGGGAGGACACCCCTACAATGAGCAGTTCTTC.

The rearrangement links TRBV29-1 to TRBJ2-5; D unresolved. CDR3 size: 12 residues. Germline V gene sequence: CDR1 SQVTM, CDR2 ANQGSEA. Trimming removed 7 bases at V and 1 base at J, with 10 bases between. The CDR3 reads CSGVRVQETQYF. For the CDR3, the DNA is TGCAGCGGGGTCCGGGTCCAAGAGACCCAGTACTTC.

The chain has TRBV4-1 and TRBJ2-7; 10 bases map to TRBD1. The CDR3 has 13 amino acids. The trim removed 6 bases at V and 6 bases at J, leaving 5 bases unmatched. The V gene's germline CDR1 is MGHRA and CDR2 YSYEKL. The CDR3 DNA sequence: TGCGCCAGCAGACCCGGACAGGGGGGCGAGCAGTACTTC. It is translated as CASRPGQGGEQYF.

The V and J genes are TRBV9 and TRBJ1-2; 7 nucleotides match TRBD1. The CDR3 has 15 amino acids. J was trimmed by 0 bases and V by 2 bases; bases with no gene match: 4. The germline V gene encodes CDR1 SGDLS and CDR2 YYNGEE. CDR3 sequence: CASSVTGTSNYGYTF. The CDR3 nucleotides read TGTGCCAGCAGCGTGACAGGGACCTCTAACTATGGCTACACCTTC.

The chain is built from TRBV6-1 and TRBJ2-7, with 7 bases aligning to TRBD1. The CDR3 has 14 amino acids. In germline, CDR1 is MNHNS, CDR2 SASEGT. Trimming took 3 bases from V and 5 from J; bases not matched to a gene: 7. In DNA, the CDR3 is TGTGCCAGCAGTGATGGAGACAGGGCCCACGAGCAGTACTTC. Translating gives CASSDGDRAHEQYF.

The chain is built from TRBV13 and TRBJ1-1, with D uncertain. Trimming shortened V by 5 bases and J by 3 bases, and 4 bases separated the two germline ends. The CDR3 runs 11 residues. Germline V gene data show CDR1 as PRHDT and CDR2 as FYEKMQ (reference sequence). The CDR3: CASSPYTEAFF. CDR3 in DNA: TGTGCCAGCAGCCCCTACACTGAAGCTTTCTTT.

The rearrangement joins TRBV2 to TRBJ2-7; D possibly corresponds to TRBD2 (6 bases). V was pared by 1 base and J by 3 bases, with 10 bases between. Germline assignment: CDR1 SNHLY and CDR2 FYNNEI. This CDR3 spans 14 amino acids. This CDR3 is CASSEGVAVYEQYF. CDR3 bases: TGTGCCAGCAGTGAAGGAGTAGCGGTCTACGAGCAGTACTTC.

The chain employs TRBV28 and TRBJ2-5; 8 nucleotides match TRBD2. The CDR3 is made up of 16 amino acids. CDR1 is MDHEN, CDR2 SYDVKM, per germline. After removal of 8 bases from V and 0 bases from J, the junction contained 11 bases not matched to a gene. Written as DNA, the CDR3 is TGTGCCAGCTCCCTGACCGAGACTAGCGACCAAGAGACCCAGTACTTC. This encodes CASSLTETSDQETQYF.

The chain combines TRBV19 with TRBJ2-7, with a weak D call TRBD1 (7 bases). V gave up 5 bases and J gave up 3 bases, with 11 bases separating them. The germline V gene has CDR1 LNHDA and CDR2 SQIVND (reference sequence). CDR3 length equals 13 residues. As DNA, the CDR3 is TGTGCCAGTAGTCGCGGGACAGACTACGAGCAGTACTTC. This sequence encodes CASSRGTDYEQYF.

The chain couples TRBV29-1 to TRBJ1-1; D gene unclear. The CDR3 length is 13 residues. From germline, CDR1 is SQVTM and CDR2 ANQGSEA. V was cut by 4 bases and J by 1 base, with 10 bases left in between. The CDR3 sequence: CSVAGIGNTEAFF. CDR3 nucleotides: TGCAGCGTTGCGGGGATAGGGAACACTGAAGCTTTCTTT.

V is TRBV15 and J is TRBJ2-1; perhaps TRBD1 as D (6 bases). This CDR3 comprises 12 residues. Germline V gives CDR1 LNHNV, CDR2 YYDKDF (reference sequence). V was shortened by 4 bases and J by 7 bases, with 8 bases between the two germline ends. CDR3: CATSTQGNEQFF. CDR3 nucleotide sequence: TGTGCCACCAGCACACAGGGTAATGAGCAGTTCTTC. Based on the CDR3 plus reference TRBV15 and TRBJ2-1, the full variable domain is DAMVIQNPRYQVTQFGKPVTLSCSQTLNHNVMYWYQQKSSQAPKLLFHYYDKDFNNEADTPDNFQSRRPNTSFCFLDIRSPGLGDTAMYLCATSTQGNEQFFGPGTRLTVL.

The chain links TRBV11-1 to TRBJ2-1; D perhaps matches TRBD2 (5 bases). The CDR3 spans 14 residues. Trimming shortened V by 5 bases and J by 5 bases, and 13 bases separated the two germline ends. The germline CDR1 and CDR2 sequences are SGHAT and FQDESV (reference sequence). CDR3 protein: CASSRSGNNNEQFF. In DNA form, the CDR3 reads TGTGCCAGCAGCCGGTCCGGGAACAACAATGAGCAGTTCTTC.

The gene calls are TRBV7-9 and TRBJ2-5, with D tentatively TRBD1 (6 bases). Trimming took off 5 bases at V and 2 bases at J, with 15 bases between the two ends. Per germline, CDR1 SEHNR and CDR2 FQNEAQ (reference sequence). This CDR3 has 15 amino acids. Here the CDR3 DNA reads TGTGCCAGCAGCCCTAGCCTTGGACAGCAAGAGACCCAGTACTTC. Translation gives CASSPSLGQQETQYF.

This rearrangement joins TRBV28 to TRBJ2-1, with 8 bases lining up with TRBD2. Germline CDR1 and CDR2: MDHEN and SYDVKM. The CDR3 extends over 16 amino acids. V lost 2 bases and J lost 7; bases outside the gene matches: 10. CDR3 protein: CASSLGGRPGGNEQFF. The CDR3 DNA reads as TGTGCCAGCAGTTTAGGCGGGAGGCCCGGGGGGAATGAGCAGTTCTTC.

This chain links TRBV11-2 with TRBJ2-1; tentative D call: TRBD2 (6 bases). Germline values: CDR1 SGHAT, CDR2 FQNNGV. Trimming took off 1 base at V and 8 bases at J, with 15 bases between the two ends. The CDR3 spans 15 residues. CDR3 in DNA: TGTGCCAGCAGCTTAGCTCCCGGAGGGAGGCATGAGCAGTTCTTC. Protein: CASSLAPGGRHEQFF.

This clonotype has only one observation. The rearrangement uses TRBV2 and TRBJ2-2; 7 bases are a match to TRBD1. The CDR3 runs 15 residues. The V gene end was trimmed by 8 bases and the J gene end by 0 bases; junction bases not matched to a gene: 6. CDR1 is SNHLY, CDR2 FYNNEI, per germline. The CDR3 DNA reads as TGTGCCAGCCTTAGGGGGCGAGCGAACACCGGGGAGCTGTTTTTT. Protein: CASLRGRANTGELFF.

This clonotype was recorded once. The V call is TRBV28, the J call TRBJ2-7; 8 bases fit TRBD1. The junction had 11 bases not matched to a gene; V was cut back by 5 bases and J by 5 bases. The V gene's germline CDR1 is MDHEN and CDR2 SYDVKM. This CDR3 contains 15 residues. The CDR3 here is CASSRTGMVFHEQYF. As DNA, the CDR3 is TGTGCCAGCAGTCGGACAGGGATGGTCTTCCACGAGCAGTACTTC.

The chain has TRBV2 and TRBJ2-7; D gene uncertain. Between the trimmed V and J ends, which lost 8 bases and 0 bases, there was a span of 11 bases. Germline V gene data show CDR1 as SNHLY and CDR2 as FYNNEI. CDR3 size: 13 residues. CDR3 sequence reads: CASGGGSSYEQYF. Here the CDR3 DNA reads TGTGCCAGCGGCGGTGGCAGCTCCTACGAGCAGTACTTC.

This chain connects TRBV19 to TRBJ1-2, with D perhaps matching TRBD1 (6 bases). CDR1 and CDR2 (germline): LNHDA, SQIVND (reference sequence). Trimming took off 7 bases at V and 4 bases at J, with 22 bases between the two ends. This CDR3 is built from 16 residues. The CDR3 region has the DNA TGTGCCAGTAATATTCCTCACGGGGGCACAGTCTATGGCTACACCTTC. The encoded protein is CASNIPHGGTVYGYTF.

This chain links TRBV28 with TRBJ2-3, with 9 positions matching TRBD2. Germline V lookup: CDR1 MDHEN, CDR2 SYDVKM. V lost 6 bases and J lost 5; bases outside the gene matches: 6. The CDR3 has 14 residues. CDR3 sequence reads: CASSVAGAGDTQYF. The DNA for the CDR3 is TGTGCCAGCAGCGTAGCGGGAGCGGGAGATACGCAGTATTTT.

The chain joins TRBV2 to TRBJ2-5, with D perhaps matching TRBD2 (6 bases). The CDR3 runs to 15 residues. The V gene's germline CDR1 is SNHLY and CDR2 FYNNEI. Between the trimmed V and J ends, which lost 6 bases and 3 bases, there was a span of 17 bases. In nucleotides, the CDR3 is TGTGCCAGCAGGGAGGGACCGAGTGGAGAAGAGACCCAGTACTTC. Protein: CASREGPSGEETQYF.

The gene calls are TRBV5-1 and TRBJ2-4; D is perhaps TRBD1 or TRBD2 (5 bases each). Germline loops: CDR1 SGHRS, CDR2 YFSETQ. The germline V and J ends were trimmed by 4 bases and 9 bases, with 17 bases remaining between them. This CDR3 is built from 14 residues. The CDR3 bases are TGCGCCAGCAGCGGGGGTACTGGGAACGGCATTCAGTACTTC. Translated, it gives CASSGGTGNGIQYF.

This chain connects TRBV6-5 to TRBJ2-5; tentative D call: TRBD1 (5 bases). The germline V and J ends were trimmed by 5 bases and 1 base, with 11 bases remaining between them. This CDR3 region has 14 residues. The V gene's germline CDR1 is MNHEY and CDR2 SVGAGI. This chain's CDR3 is CASSTTVAQETQYF. Here the CDR3 DNA reads TGTGCCAGCAGTACGACAGTAGCCCAAGAGACCCAGTACTTC.

The rearrangement uses TRBV19 and TRBJ2-7; D possibly uses TRBD1 or TRBD2 (5 bases each). V dropped 6 bases and J dropped 0 bases, with 9 bases sitting between them. Germline CDR1 is LNHDA and CDR2 is SQIVND (reference sequence). The CDR3 has 13 residues. This CDR3 reads CASRRGTSYEQYF. Written as DNA, the CDR3 is TGTGCCAGTAGGAGAGGGACCTCCTACGAGCAGTACTTC.

The genes are TRBV5-6 and TRBJ2-1, with TRBD1 matching 9 bases. CDR1 is SGHDT and CDR2 is YYEEEE in the germline V gene. V was pared by 0 bases and J by 7 bases, with 5 bases of the junction left unmatched. CDR3 length equals 15 residues. CDR3 region: CASSLVGQGRNEQFF. CDR3 coding DNA: TGTGCCAGCAGCTTGGTGGGACAGGGTCGTAATGAGCAGTTCTTC.